This T cell receptor beta chain came from a study of OX40 agonist ivuxolimab in advanced cancers. Study-level information: Patients were 82.7% male with ages roughly 20 to 85, mean roughly 64.

This clone was found a few times. Antigen specificity is unknown. The CDR3 length is 14 residues. CDR1 and CDR2 (germline): SEHNR, FQNEAQ (reference sequence). Anyone with autoimmune disease history or systemic immunosuppression was excluded. Sampled blood was obtained at baseline, cycle 4 day 1, and cycle 7 day 1. Study outcomes and limitations: Antigen specificity remained undetermined for the expanded peripheral T cells.

Assay used: immunoSEQ multiplex PCR; TCRdb lists only in-frame clones, some missing. The table has some 41,000 clones, about 88% seen once. The sequence was collected from an adult with an advanced solid tumor such as melanoma, head and neck, liver or kidney cancer. The sample here was CD4+ or CD8+ T cells sorted from blood, taken in a trial of the OX40 agonist ivuxolimab. This chain joins TRBV7-9 and TRBJ2-7, with D perhaps TRBD2 (5 bases). The CDR3 DNA follows: TGTGCGACTCGGGGAGCTACGGAGCTCTACGAGCAGTACTTC. This translates into CATRGATELYEQYF.